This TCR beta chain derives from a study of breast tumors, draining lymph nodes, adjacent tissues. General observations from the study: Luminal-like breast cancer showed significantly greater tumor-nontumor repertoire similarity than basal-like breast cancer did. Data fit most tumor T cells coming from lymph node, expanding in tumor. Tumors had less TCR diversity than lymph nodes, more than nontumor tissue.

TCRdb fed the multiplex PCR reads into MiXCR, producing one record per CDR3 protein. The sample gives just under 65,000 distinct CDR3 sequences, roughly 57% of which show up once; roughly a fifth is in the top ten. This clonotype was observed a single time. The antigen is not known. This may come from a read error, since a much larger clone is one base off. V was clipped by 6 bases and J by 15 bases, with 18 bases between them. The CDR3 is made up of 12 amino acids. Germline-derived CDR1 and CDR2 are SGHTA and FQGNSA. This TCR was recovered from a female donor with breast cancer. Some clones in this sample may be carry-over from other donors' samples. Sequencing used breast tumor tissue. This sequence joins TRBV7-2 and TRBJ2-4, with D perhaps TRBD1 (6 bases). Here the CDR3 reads CASSEGARGGYF. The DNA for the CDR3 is TGTGCCAGCAGTGAAGGGGCCCGAGGGGGGTACTTC.